A selection of T cell receptor beta chains follows, all from one sample in a study of cytomegalovirus exposure and HLA in healthy donors. The table came from immunoSEQ multiplex PCR; TCRdb's copy has only in-frame clones and leaves some out. Among around 170,000 clones listed, approximately 90% were seen once. Input material: PBMCs. These receptors came from a man aged 18 to 30 in good health and CMV-seronegative. Each CDR3 is given with its conserved first and last residue. The D gene is left open where the match is weak. Only some rows state a clone size, as once, few, many or a class for expanded clones.

>-|-|TRBJ2-2|TRBV6-6|14
TGTGCCAGCGGAGAGACCCGCGGCACCGGGGAGCTGTTTTTT
CASGETRGTGELFF
>-|-|TRBJ2-1|TRBV10-3|15
TGTGCCATCGAGCCGGGGGACAGAGTCTACAATGAGCAGTTCTTC
CAIEPGDRVYNEQFF
>TRBD1|-|TRBJ2-1|TRBV4-1|18
TGCGCCAGCAGCCAAGATCGGGTGGGACAGGGGGCGCGGAATGAGCAGTTCTTC
CASSQDRVGQGARNEQFF
>-|once|TRBJ1-3|TRBV27|14
TGTGCCAGCAGCCAGCACTACTCTGGAAACACCATATATTTT
CASSQHYSGNTIYF
>-|-|TRBJ1-4|TRBV5-1|18
TGCGCCAGCAGCTCCTACCTTGAGGGTGGATGGACTAATGAAAAACTGTTTTTT
CASSSYLEGGWTNEKLFF
>-|-|TRBJ1-1|TRBV6-1|13
TGTGCCAGCAGGGCAGTACTGAACACTGAAGCTTTCTTT
CASRAVLNTEAFF
>-|once|TRBJ1-1|TRBV6-5|12
TGTGCCAGCACGTCTTCCAACACTGAAGCTTTCTTT
CASTSSNTEAFF
>-|-|TRBJ1-2|TRBV29-1|11
TGCAGCGTTGGCCCCGGGGTCGGCTACACCTTC
CSVGPGVGYTF
>-|few|TRBJ2-7|TRBV25-1|12
TGTGCCAGCAGGGAAACAGGGTCCGAGCAGTACTTC
CASRETGSEQYF
>TRBD1|-|TRBJ2-2|TRBV5-6|15
TGTGCCAGCAGCCCGACAGGGGGCTTCACCGGGGAGCTGTTTTTT
CASSPTGGFTGELFF
>TRBD2|-|TRBJ2-1|TRBV5-4|16
TGTGCCAGCAGCCGTCCGGGACTAGCGAGTCACAATGAGCAGTTCTTC
CASSRPGLASHNEQFF
>-|-|TRBJ1-3|TRBV5-1|15
TGCGCCAGCAGCTTCCAGGGTCAGGCTGGAAACACCATATATTTT
CASSFQGQAGNTIYF
>TRBD1|-|TRBJ1-2|TRBV5-1|13
TGCGCCAGCAGCTTGGCCGCAGGGGGAGGCTACACCTTC
CASSLAAGGGYTF
>-|-|TRBJ1-4|TRBV4-1|16
TGCGCCAGCAGCCGCGAACGGGACTCTGCTAATGAAAAACTGTTTTTT
CASSRERDSANEKLFF
>-|-|TRBJ2-7|TRBV18|14
TGTGCCAGCTCACCCCGACAAACCGAGGGCGAGCAGTACTTC
CASSPRQTEGEQYF
>-|-|TRBJ1-2|TRBV28|14
TGTGCCAGCAGTCATCCGAGGCTTAACTATGGCTACACCTTC
CASSHPRLNYGYTF
>-|-|TRBJ1-4|TRBV10-3|15
TGTGCCATCAGTCCGCGCCAGGAATTCGATGAAAAACTGTTTTTT
CAISPRQEFDEKLFF
>-|-|TRBJ1-5|TRBV7-2|13
TGTGCCAGCAGCTTGTGGGCCGGTCAGCCCCAGCATTTT
CASSLWAGQPQHF
>-|-|TRBJ2-2|TRBV6-4|13
TGTGCCAGCAGTGAATTAAACACCGGGGAGCTGTTTTTT
CASSELNTGELFF
>-|-|TRBJ1-3|TRBV13|13
TGTGCCAGCAGCCAGACAGCTGGAAACACCATATATTTT
CASSQTAGNTIYF
>TRBD2|-|TRBJ2-7|TRBV19|16
TGTGCCAGTAGTCGTGGGGGACTAGCGGGAGCCTACGAGCAGTACTTC
CASSRGGLAGAYEQYF
>-|once|TRBJ1-5|TRBV27|14
TGTGCCAGCAGCAGCTTCGGGGGCAATCAGCCCCAGCATTTT
CASSSFGGNQPQHF
>-|-|TRBJ2-7|TRBV4-1|16
TGCGCCAGCAGCCAAGAACCGGGACAAGAAACCTACGAGCAGTACTTC
CASSQEPGQETYEQYF
>-|-|TRBJ1-5|TRBV5-4|14
TGTGCCAGCAGTTGGGGAGGGGATAATCAGCCCCAGCATTTT
CASSWGGDNQPQHF
>-|-|TRBJ2-7|TRBV6-1|14
TGTGCCAGCAGTGTAGGCGGGGCGACCTACGAGCAGTACTTC
CASSVGGATYEQYF
>TRBD2|-|TRBJ2-1|TRBV6-5|16
TGTGCCAGCAGTTATGGGACTAGCGGCTCCTACAATGAGCAGTTCTTC
CASSYGTSGSYNEQFF
>-|-|TRBJ1-3|TRBV5-4|15
TGTGCCAGCAGCTTGGCGGGAGACTCTGGAAACACCATATATTTT
CASSLAGDSGNTIYF
>TRBD1|once|TRBJ1-1|TRBV19|16
TGTGCCAGTAGTATCCACGGACAGGGATTAGACACTGAAGCTTTCTTT
CASSIHGQGLDTEAFF
>TRBD1|-|TRBJ1-1|TRBV19|15
TGTGCCGCAAGACAGGGGACCTGGGGGAACACTGAAGCTTTCTTT
CAARQGTWGNTEAFF
>-|-|TRBJ2-5|TRBV5-4|12
TGTGCCAGCGGGAGGTCGGCGGAGACCCAGTACTTC
CASGRSAETQYF
>TRBD2|-|TRBJ2-7|TRBV28|16
TGTGCCAGCAGTCCAGATACCGGGACTAGAACTGGCGAGCAGTACTTC
CASSPDTGTRTGEQYF
>TRBD1|-|TRBJ2-2|TRBV5-6|16
TGTGCCAGCAGCCAAGACAGGGGGCCGGACACCGGGGAGCTGTTTTTT
CASSQDRGPDTGELFF
>-|once|TRBJ1-1|TRBV5-1|12
TGCGCCAGCAGCTTGGCCGGGGTGACAGCTTTCTTT
CASSLAGVTAFF
>-|few|TRBJ1-2|TRBV12-2|17
TGTGCAAGTCGCTTAATAACAGGTTCCCTGAGAGAGTATGGCTACACCTTC
CASRLITGSLREYGYTF
>-|-|TRBJ2-7|TRBV4-3|17
TGCGCCAGCAGCCAATACTCAGGTAGCGGAAGCTCCTACGAGCAGTACTTC
CASSQYSGSGSSYEQYF
>-|-|TRBJ2-2|TRBV7-8|18
TGTGCCAGCAGCTTACTCCGGGACAAGGTGGCGAACACCGGGGAGCTGTTTTTT
CASSLLRDKVANTGELFF
>-|-|TRBJ1-2|TRBV13|13
TGTGCCAGCAGCTTAAAAGGAGTCGGTGGCTACACCTTC
CASSLKGVGGYTF
>-|-|TRBJ2-7|TRBV27|13
TGTGCCAGCAGTTGGGGGACTGGCTACGAGCAGTACTTC
CASSWGTGYEQYF
>-|-|TRBJ2-7|TRBV14|16
TGTGCCAGCGCCCGAGGGGGGGGCGGATACACCTACGAGCAGTACTTC
CASARGGGGYTYEQYF
>TRBD1|-|TRBJ2-2|TRBV28|17
TGTGCCAGCAGTTTAGACACAGGGGGTACGAACACCGGGGAGCTGTTTTTT
CASSLDTGGTNTGELFF
>-|-|TRBJ2-3|TRBV27|17
TGTGCCAGCAGTTTTATGGGGGGGCCCTGGGATACAGATACGCAGTATTTT
CASSFMGGPWDTDTQYF
>TRBD1|-|TRBJ1-4|TRBV11-2|15
TGTGCCAGCAGTCCCGCCGGGACAGAAAATGAAAAACTGTTTTTT
CASSPAGTENEKLFF
>TRBD1|-|TRBJ2-7|TRBV29-1|14
TGCAGCGGTCTCACAGGGGGCATTCCCTACGAGCAGTACTTC
CSGLTGGIPYEQYF
>-|medium-sized|TRBJ2-2|TRBV6-4|14
TGTGCCAGCAGTGACGGGACTAACACCGGGGAGCTGTTTTTT
CASSDGTNTGELFF
>-|-|TRBJ1-5|TRBV6-1|12
TGTGCCAGCAGGGGGCTCAATCAGCCCCAGCATTTT
CASRGLNQPQHF
>TRBD2|-|TRBJ2-7|TRBV5-4|14
TGTGCCAGCAGCCCACTGGGACTAGCCTACGAGCAGTACTTC
CASSPLGLAYEQYF
>-|-|TRBJ2-5|TRBV7-2|14
TGTGCCAGCAGCTCCAGGGTCGGTCAAGAGACCCAGTACTTC
CASSSRVGQETQYF
>-|-|TRBJ1-6|TRBV2|14
TGTGCCAGCACTTTGACAGTGCTTAATTCACCCCTCCACTTT
CASTLTVLNSPLHF
>-|-|TRBJ2-1|TRBV2|15
TGTGCCAGCAGACAGACAGGTGCTTCCTACAATGAGCAGTTCTTC
CASRQTGASYNEQFF
>TRBD1|few|TRBJ1-1|TRBV19|14
TGTGCCAGTAGCCGGGACAGGGACTTCGGGGAAGCTTTCTTT
CASSRDRDFGEAFF
>-|-|TRBJ2-4|TRBV29-1|15
TGCAGCGTTGAAGGGTTAGGGACATTCCAAAACATTCAGTACTTC
CSVEGLGTFQNIQYF
>-|-|TRBJ1-4|TRBV5-1|16
TGCGCCAGCAGCTTGGACCGGAGTGCAACTAATGAAAAACTGTTTTTT
CASSLDRSATNEKLFF
>TRBD1|-|TRBJ2-5|TRBV7-2|14
TGTGCCAGCAGCCACCCCCCAGGGGGAGAGACCCAGTACTTC
CASSHPPGGETQYF
>TRBD1|once|TRBJ2-2|TRBV2|14
TGTGCCAGCAGTGAACTAGGGGGCGTAGGGGAGCTGTTTTTT
CASSELGGVGELFF
>TRBD2|few|TRBJ2-5|TRBV7-2|13
TGTGCCAGCACCCCTCAGTGGGGGGGGACCCAGTACTTC
CASTPQWGGTQYF
>TRBD1|once|TRBJ1-4|TRBV28|16
TGTGCCAGCAGAGCCAACGGTTGGGACAGGGATACAAAACTGTTTTTT
CASRANGWDRDTKLFF